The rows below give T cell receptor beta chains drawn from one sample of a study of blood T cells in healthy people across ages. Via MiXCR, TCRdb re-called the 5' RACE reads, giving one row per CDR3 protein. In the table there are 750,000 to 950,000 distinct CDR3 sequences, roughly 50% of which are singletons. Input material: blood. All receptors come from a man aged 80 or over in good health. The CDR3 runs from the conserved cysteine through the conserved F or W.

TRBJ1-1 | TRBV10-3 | CAISDDRAEAFF
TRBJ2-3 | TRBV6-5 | CASSYQQGNTDTQYF
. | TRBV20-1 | CSARDNQAETQYF
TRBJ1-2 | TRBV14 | CASSQFGGDDGYTF
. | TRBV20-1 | CSARDPLAGPNYEQYF
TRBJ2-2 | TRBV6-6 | CASSYSPGRLAGELFF
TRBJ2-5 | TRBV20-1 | CSASSQETQYF
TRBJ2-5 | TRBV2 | CASRPGTALETQYF
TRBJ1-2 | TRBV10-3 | CAISESHSLAGYNYGYTF
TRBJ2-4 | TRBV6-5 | CASRADKGAIQYF
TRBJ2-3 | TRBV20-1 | CSADPGGSGSTDTQYF
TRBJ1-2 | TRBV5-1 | CASSLYGADYGYTF
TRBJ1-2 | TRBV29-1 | CSVVGHGNSGSYTF
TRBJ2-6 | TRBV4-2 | CASSQESGGARANVLTF
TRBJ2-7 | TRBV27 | CASRRQTSYEQYF
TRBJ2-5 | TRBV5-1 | CASSWTSGSSETQYF
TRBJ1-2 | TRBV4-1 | CASSQQETNYGYTF
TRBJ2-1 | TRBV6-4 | CASSTLAEYSYNEQFF
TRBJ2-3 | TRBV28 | CASQGGADTQYF
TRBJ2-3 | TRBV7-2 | CASSLLAGEVHRYAYF
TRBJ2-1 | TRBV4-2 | CASSQERLGANEQFF
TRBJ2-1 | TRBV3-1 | CASSQDGRIGNEQFF
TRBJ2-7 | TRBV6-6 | CASNGNYEQYF
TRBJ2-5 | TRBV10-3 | CAISESGRGSRETQYF
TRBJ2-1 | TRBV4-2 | CASSQDWASGYNEQFF
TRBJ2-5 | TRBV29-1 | CSVDISGTQETQYF
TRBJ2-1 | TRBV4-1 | CASSRPTSSSEQFF
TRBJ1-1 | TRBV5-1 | CASSLWSSGPVGNTEAFF
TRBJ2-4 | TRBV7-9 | CASSRGISIAKNIQYF
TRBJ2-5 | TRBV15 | CATSRSDRGGETQYF
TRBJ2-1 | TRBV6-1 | CASRATGVNEQFF
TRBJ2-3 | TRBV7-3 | CASSLTGTGDTDTQYF
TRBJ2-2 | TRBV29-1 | CSVEEMGGLNTGELFF
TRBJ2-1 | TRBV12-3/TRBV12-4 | CASSLAAGAGYEQFF
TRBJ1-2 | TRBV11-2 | CASSPVRTGTRRYGYTF
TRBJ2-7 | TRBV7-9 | CASSYQWVTYEQYF
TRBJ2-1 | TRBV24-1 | CATRPSGPYNEQFF
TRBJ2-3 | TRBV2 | CASSVALAAHRDAYF
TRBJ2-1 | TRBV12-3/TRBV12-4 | CASSLEVGLAGGNEQFF
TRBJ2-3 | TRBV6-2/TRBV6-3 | CASESGQGVARYAYF
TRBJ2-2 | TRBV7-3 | CASSLISAKYGELFF
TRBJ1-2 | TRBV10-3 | CAISESMSGLVQGYTF